Below are 3 T cell receptor beta chains sequenced from a single sample in a study of blood T cell repertoires in COVID-19. Sequencing was performed with immunoSEQ multiplex PCR; in TCRdb, only in-frame clones are kept and a portion is missing. The sample lists about 180,000 clones; approximately 88% were seen once. The sample was peripheral blood. The receptors stem from a woman aged 60-75 years with acute or convalescent COVID-19.

The V call is TRBV19, the J call TRBJ2-7, with TRBD2 identical over 9 bases. Looked up from germline, CDR1 is LNHDA and CDR2 is SQIVND (reference sequence). This CDR3 region has 14 residues. The J segment lost 6 bases and the V segment lost 5 bases, leaving 8 bases of the junction unmatched. CDR3 residues: CASSLRGGDSEQYF. CDR3 nucleotides: TGTGCCAGTAGTCTCCGCGGGGGGGATAGCGAGCAGTACTTC. Based on the CDR3 plus reference TRBV19 and TRBJ2-7, the full variable domain is DGGITQSPKYLFRKEGQNVTLSCEQNLNHDAMYWYRQDPGQGLRLIYYSQIVNDFQKGDIAEGYSVSREKKESFPLTVTSAQKNPTAFYLCASSLRGGDSEQYFGPGTRLTVT.

This sequence joins TRBV5-1 and TRBJ2-2; D remains ambiguous. The CDR3 totals 15 residues. Germline CDR1 and CDR2: SGHRS and YFSETQ. Trimming took 7 bases from V and 0 from J, leaving 13 bases between them. As DNA, the CDR3 is TGCGCCAGCGGCATCACTACAACGAACACCGGGGAGCTGTTTTTT. Translated: CASGITTTNTGELFF.

The chain employs TRBV9 and TRBJ2-1, with unresolved D. Germline V gene lookup returns CDR1 SGDLS and CDR2 YYNGEE. This CDR3 region has 15 residues. Between the trimmed V and J ends, which lost 0 bases and 4 bases, there was a span of 11 bases. CDR3 sequence: CASSVGRSSYNEQFF. The DNA for the CDR3 is TGTGCCAGCAGCGTAGGCCGGAGCTCATACAATGAGCAGTTCTTC. The whole variable domain, filled in from reference TRBV9 and TRBJ2-1, reads DSGVTQTPKHLITATGQRVTLRCSPRSGDLSVYWYQQSLDQGLQFLIQYYNGEERAKGNILERFSAQQFPDLHSELNLSSLELGDSALYFCASSVGRSSYNEQFFGPGTRLTVL.